One and the same sample provided the 7 T cell receptor beta chains below, sequenced in a study of beta chain features in type 1 diabetes. Since all of the isolated RNA was reverse transcribed, expressed TCRB transcripts were what got sequenced. Method: immunoSEQ multiplex PCR; TCRdb's copy keeps in-frame clones and lacks some. Here the sample spans 120,000 to 150,000 clones, around 50% being singletons. The sample taken for sequencing was Tregs from blood. The receptor set was obtained from a man between 18 and 29 years old in good health.

The rearrangement joins TRBV7-9 to TRBJ2-1, with D perhaps TRBD1 (5 bases). Germline lookup yields CDR1 SEHNR and CDR2 FQNEAQ (reference sequence). V lost 5 bases and J lost 2, with 16 bases in between. The CDR3 sequence is 16 residues long. The CDR3 here is CASSTNRYSPYNEQFF. In DNA form, the CDR3 reads TGTGCCAGCAGCACTAACAGGTATTCCCCCTACAATGAGCAGTTCTTC.

This clone was counted a single time. The J gene is TRBJ2-7, the V gene TRBV7-2, with 8 bases lining up with TRBD1. CDR1 and CDR2 (germline): SGHTA, FQGNSA. J lost 4 bases, V lost 5 bases, and 4 bases had no gene match. The CDR3 runs to 13 residues. The CDR3 loop is CASSPGGRYEQYF. The CDR3 DNA follows: TGTGCCAGCAGCCCAGGGGGCCGATACGAGCAGTACTTC.

This chain uses TRBV19 with TRBJ2-2; 7 bases agree with TRBD2. The length of the CDR3 is 18 residues. In germline, CDR1 is LNHDA, CDR2 SQIVND (reference sequence). The ends lost 5 bases at V and 7 bases at J; junction bases unmatched: 19. CDR3 sequence (DNA): TGTGCCAGTAGTCTCGGGGAGGGAGGTTTGAATTTCGTCGGGGAGCTGTTTTTT. Its translation: CASSLGEGGLNFVGELFF.

This clone was observed a handful of times. The chain carries TRBV19 and TRBJ1-2, with D possibly being TRBD1 (6 bases). Trimming shortened V by 4 bases and J by 6 bases, and 15 bases separated the two germline ends. Germline-derived CDR1 and CDR2 are LNHDA and SQIVND (reference sequence). CDR3 length equals 14 residues. Written as DNA, the CDR3 is TGTGCCAGTAGTAGAAATTCAGGGGCCCATGGCTACACCTTC. Translated: CASSRNSGAHGYTF.

This clone was counted between two and nine times. The J gene is TRBJ2-1, the V gene TRBV4-3, with D maybe TRBD1 (5 bases). Germline CDR1 reads LGHNA; CDR2 reads YSLEER. The CDR3 runs 14 residues. Trimming removed 0 bases from V and 12 bases from J, with 15 bases in between. The CDR3 nucleotides are TGCGCCAGCAGCCAAGATTCTGGGAAAAGGGGGCAGTTCTTC. Translated, it gives CASSQDSGKRGQFF.

This clone was observed a few times. The chain employs TRBV9 and TRBJ2-3, with 9 positions matching TRBD2. With 5 bases clipped from V and 0 bases from J, the junction kept 13 bases outside the gene matches. The CDR3 extends over 18 amino acids. Germline values: CDR1 SGDLS, CDR2 YYNGEE. The CDR3 reads CASRPEGSGGPSTDTQYF. The DNA of the CDR3 is TGTGCCAGCAGACCGGAGGGTAGCGGGGGTCCGAGCACAGATACGCAGTATTTT.

This clone was counted only a few times. Other DNA sequences of this sample code for an identical CDR3. This sequence joins TRBV18 and TRBJ2-7; possibly TRBD1 for D (6 bases). Germline V CDR1 and CDR2: KGHSH, LQKENI. The V end was cut by 6 bases, the J end by 6 bases, with 12 bases between. The CDR3 is made up of 12 amino acids. The CDR3 DNA reads TGTGCCAGCTCGCCGACAGGCGGCGAGCAGTACTTC. Translated, it gives CASSPTGGEQYF.